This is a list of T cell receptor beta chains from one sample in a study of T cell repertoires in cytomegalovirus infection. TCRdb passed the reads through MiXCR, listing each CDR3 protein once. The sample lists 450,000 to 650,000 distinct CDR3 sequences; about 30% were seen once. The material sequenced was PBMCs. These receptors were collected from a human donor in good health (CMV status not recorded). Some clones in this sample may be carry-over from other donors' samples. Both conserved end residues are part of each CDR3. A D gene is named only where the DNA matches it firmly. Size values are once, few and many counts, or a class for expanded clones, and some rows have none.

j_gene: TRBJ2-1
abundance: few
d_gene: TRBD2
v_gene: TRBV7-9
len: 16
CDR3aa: CASSLVNLIAGNEQFF
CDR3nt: TGTGCCAGCAGCTTAGTAAACCTGATAGCGGGCAATGAGCAGTTCTTC

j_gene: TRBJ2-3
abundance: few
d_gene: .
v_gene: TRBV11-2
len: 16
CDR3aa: CASSLGTALSTDTQYF
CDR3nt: TGTGCCAGCAGCCTCGGGACCGCTCTTAGCACAGATACGCAGTATTTT

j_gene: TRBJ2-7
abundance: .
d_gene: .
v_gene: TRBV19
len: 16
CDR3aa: CASSKSPSTANYEQYF
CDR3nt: TGTGCCAGTAGTAAATCCCCCTCGACAGCCAATTACGAGCAGTACTTC

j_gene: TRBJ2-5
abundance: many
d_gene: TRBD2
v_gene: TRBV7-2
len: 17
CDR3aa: CASSTPIEKSGGGTQYF
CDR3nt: TGTGCCAGCAGCACCCCCATTGAGAAAAGCGGGGGGGGGACCCAGTACTTC

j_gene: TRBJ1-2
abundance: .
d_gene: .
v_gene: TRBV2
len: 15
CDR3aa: CASLPRESPNYGYTF
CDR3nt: TGTGCCAGCCTCCCCAGGGAATCCCCGAACTATGGCTACACCTTC

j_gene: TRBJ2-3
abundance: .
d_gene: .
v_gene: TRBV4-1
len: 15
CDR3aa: CASSQGAGFEPKQYF
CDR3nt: TGTGCCAGCAGCCAAGGTGCAGGGTTTGAGCCAAAGCAGTATTTT

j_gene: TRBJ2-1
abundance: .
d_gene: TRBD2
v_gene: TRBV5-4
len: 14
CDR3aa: CASSPRLAANEQFF
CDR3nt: TGTGCCAGCAGCCCGAGACTAGCGGCGAATGAGCAGTTCTTC

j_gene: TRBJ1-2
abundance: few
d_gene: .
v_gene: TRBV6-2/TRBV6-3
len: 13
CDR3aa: CASSYSAQYGYTF
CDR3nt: TGTGCCAGCAGTTACTCAGCTCAATATGGCTACACCTTC

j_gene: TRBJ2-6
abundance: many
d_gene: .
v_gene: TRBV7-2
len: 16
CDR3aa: CASSSGWASGANVLTF
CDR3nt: TGTGCCAGCAGCTCTGGGTGGGCCTCTGGGGCCAACGTCCTGACTTTC

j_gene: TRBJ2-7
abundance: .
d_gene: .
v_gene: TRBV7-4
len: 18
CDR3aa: CASSLEGGGPYSSYEQYF
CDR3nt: TGTGCCAGCAGTCTAGAGGGGGGGGGACCTTACTCCTCCTACGAGCAGTACTTC

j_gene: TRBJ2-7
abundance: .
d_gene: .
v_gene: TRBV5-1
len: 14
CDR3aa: CASSPGLVNYEQYF
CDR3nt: TGCGCCAGCAGCCCCGGACTTGTAAACTACGAGCAGTACTTC

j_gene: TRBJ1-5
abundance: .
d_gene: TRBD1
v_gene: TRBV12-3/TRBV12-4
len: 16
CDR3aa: CASSGQGGFSNQPQHF
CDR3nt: TGTGCCAGCAGTGGACAGGGGGGATTTAGCAATCAGCCCCAGCATTTT

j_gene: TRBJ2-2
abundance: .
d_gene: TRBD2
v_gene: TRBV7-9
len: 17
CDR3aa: CASSSGGLARVTGELFF
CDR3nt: TGTGCCAGCAGCTCCGGTGGACTAGCGCGGGTAACCGGGGAGCTGTTTTTT

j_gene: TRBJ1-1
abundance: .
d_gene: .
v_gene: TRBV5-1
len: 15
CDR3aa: CASSLLGTRGTEAFF
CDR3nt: TGCGCCAGCAGCTTACTCGGGACGAGGGGCACTGAAGCTTTCTTT

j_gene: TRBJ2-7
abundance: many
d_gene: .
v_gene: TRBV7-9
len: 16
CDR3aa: CASSLVKVGVAYEQYF
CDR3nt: TGTGCCAGCAGCTTAGTAAAGGTGGGGGTCGCCTACGAGCAGTACTTC

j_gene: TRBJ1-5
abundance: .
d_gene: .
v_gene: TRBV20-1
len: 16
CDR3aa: CSARTGRPGGRRPQHF
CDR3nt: TGCAGTGCTAGGACCGGGCGGCCGGGGGGAAGGAGGCCCCAGCATTTT

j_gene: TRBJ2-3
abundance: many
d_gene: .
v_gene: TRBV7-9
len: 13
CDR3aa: CASSPKGGDTQYF
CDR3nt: TGTGCCAGCAGCCCTAAGGGTGGCGATACGCAGTATTTT

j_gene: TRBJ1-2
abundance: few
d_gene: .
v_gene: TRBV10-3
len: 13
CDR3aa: CAIMGESNYGYTF
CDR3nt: TGTGCCATCATGGGGGAGTCGAACTATGGCTACACCTTC

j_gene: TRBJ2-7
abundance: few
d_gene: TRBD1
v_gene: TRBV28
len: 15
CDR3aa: CASSSGTGGWDEQYF
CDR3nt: TGTGCCAGCAGTTCTGGGACAGGGGGCTGGGACGAGCAGTACTTC

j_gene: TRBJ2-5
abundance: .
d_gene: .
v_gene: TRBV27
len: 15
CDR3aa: CASSRWAEYQETQYF
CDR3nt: TGTGCCAGCAGCAGATGGGCAGAATACCAAGAGACCCAGTACTTC

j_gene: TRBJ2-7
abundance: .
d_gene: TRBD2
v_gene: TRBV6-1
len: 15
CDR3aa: CASRKQREAPYEQYF
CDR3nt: TGTGCCAGCAGAAAACAGCGGGAGGCCCCCTACGAGCAGTACTTC

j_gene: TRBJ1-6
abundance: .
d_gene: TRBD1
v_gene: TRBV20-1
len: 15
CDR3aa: CSAREIQGARTPLHF
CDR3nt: TGCAGTGCTAGAGAGATACAGGGGGCAAGGACACCCCTCCACTTT

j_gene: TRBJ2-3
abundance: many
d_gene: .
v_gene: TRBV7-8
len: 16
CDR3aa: CASSSPERVLTDTQYF
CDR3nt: TGTGCCAGCAGCTCGCCCGAGCGGGTGCTCACAGATACGCAGTATTTT

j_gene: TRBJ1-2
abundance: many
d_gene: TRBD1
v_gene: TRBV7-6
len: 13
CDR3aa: CAARGPPSYGYTF
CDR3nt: TGTGCCGCGAGGGGGCCCCCCAGTTATGGCTACACCTTC

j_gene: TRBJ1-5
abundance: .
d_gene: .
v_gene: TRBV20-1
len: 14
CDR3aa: CSARVPTIGQPQHF
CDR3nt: TGCAGTGCTAGAGTCCCCACGATAGGACAGCCCCAGCATTTT

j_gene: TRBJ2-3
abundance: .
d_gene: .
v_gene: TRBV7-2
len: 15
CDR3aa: CASSLSDLSTDTQYF
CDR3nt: TGTGCCAGCAGCTTATCGGACCTTAGCACAGATACGCAGTATTTT

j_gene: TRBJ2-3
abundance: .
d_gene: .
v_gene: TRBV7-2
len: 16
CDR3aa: CASSLGVLGPTDMQYF
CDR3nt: TGTGCCAGCAGCTTAGGAGTTCTGGGCCCCACAGATATGCAGTATTTT

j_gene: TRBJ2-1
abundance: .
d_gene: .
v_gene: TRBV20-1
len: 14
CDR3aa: CSAPRVGTSNEQFF
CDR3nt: TGCAGTGCTCCCAGGGTGGGGACCTCCAATGAGCAGTTCTTC

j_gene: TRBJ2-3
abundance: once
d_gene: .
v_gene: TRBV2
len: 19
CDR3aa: CASSELSLGARSILDTQYF
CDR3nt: TGTGCCAGCAGTGAACTGTCGTTGGGTGCTCGCTCGATCCTAGATACGCAGTATTTT

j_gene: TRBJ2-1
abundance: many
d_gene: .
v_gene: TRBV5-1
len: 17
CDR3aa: CASSLAPWASIYNEQFF
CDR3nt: TGCGCCAGCAGCTTGGCTCCGTGGGCTTCCATCTACAATGAGCAGTTCTTC

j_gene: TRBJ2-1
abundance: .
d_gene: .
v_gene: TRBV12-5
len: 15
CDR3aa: CASGFGSGPYNEQFF
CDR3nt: TGTGCTAGTGGTTTCGGTAGCGGTCCCTACAATGAGCAGTTCTTC

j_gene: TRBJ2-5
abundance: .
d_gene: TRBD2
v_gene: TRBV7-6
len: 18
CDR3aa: CASSSTSGGNTYQETQYF
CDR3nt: TGTGCCAGCAGCTCTACTAGCGGGGGAAACACCTACCAAGAGACCCAGTACTTC

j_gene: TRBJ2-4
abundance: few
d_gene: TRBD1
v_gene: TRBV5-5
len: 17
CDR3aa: CASSSTGTGSGKNIQYF
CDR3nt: TGTGCCAGCAGCTCAACGGGGACAGGGTCGGGCAAAAACATTCAGTACTTC

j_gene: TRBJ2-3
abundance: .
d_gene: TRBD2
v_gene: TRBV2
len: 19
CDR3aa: CASSVFRVSGAGAADTQYF
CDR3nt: TGTGCCAGCAGTGTTTTTCGGGTATCAGGTGCGGGAGCAGCAGATACGCAGTATTTT

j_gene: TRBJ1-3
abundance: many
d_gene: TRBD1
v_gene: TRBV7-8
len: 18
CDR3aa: CASSPALQGISSGNTIYF
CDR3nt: TGTGCCAGCAGCCCCGCCCTACAGGGGATTAGTTCTGGAAACACCATATATTTT

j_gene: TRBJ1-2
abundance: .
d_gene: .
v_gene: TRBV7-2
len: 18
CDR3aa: CASSLGVSPGLGDYGYTF
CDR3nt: TGTGCCAGCAGCTTAGGCGTCTCACCAGGCCTAGGGGACTATGGCTACACCTTC

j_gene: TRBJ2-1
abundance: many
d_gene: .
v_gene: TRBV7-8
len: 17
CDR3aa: CASSEGARVLKFNEQFF
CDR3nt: TGTGCCAGCAGCGAAGGAGCCAGAGTCCTGAAATTCAATGAGCAGTTCTTC

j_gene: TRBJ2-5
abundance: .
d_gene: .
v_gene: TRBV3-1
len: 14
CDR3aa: CASSQGPSRETQYF
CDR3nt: TGTGCCAGCAGCCAAGGCCCCTCTCGAGAGACCCAGTACTTC

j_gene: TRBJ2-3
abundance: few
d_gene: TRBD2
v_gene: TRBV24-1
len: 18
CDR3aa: CATSDLKAGGPNTDTQYF
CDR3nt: TGTGCCACCAGTGATTTGAAAGCGGGAGGGCCGAACACAGATACGCAGTATTTT

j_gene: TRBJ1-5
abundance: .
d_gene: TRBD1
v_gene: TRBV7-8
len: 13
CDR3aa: CASSPGQGAAPHF
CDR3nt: TGTGCCAGCAGCCCCGGACAGGGGGCCGCCCCGCATTTT

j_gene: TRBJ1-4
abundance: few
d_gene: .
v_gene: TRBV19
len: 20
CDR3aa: CASSIDLRRAASATNEKLFF
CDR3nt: TGTGCCAGTAGTATAGATCTCAGACGGGCAGCTTCAGCAACTAATGAAAAACTGTTTTTT

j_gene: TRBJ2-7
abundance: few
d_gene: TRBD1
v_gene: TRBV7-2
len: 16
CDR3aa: CASSAMGQGAPYEQYF
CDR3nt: TGTGCCAGCAGCGCGATGGGACAGGGGGCCCCCTACGAGCAGTACTTC